This T cell receptor (beta chain) was sequenced for a study of beta chain features in type 1 diabetes. Study-wide background: Patients were similar to healthy donors in age and gender (as well as in cell yields).

Populations obtained by sorting all exceeded 98% purity. The J segment lost 8 bases and the V segment lost 0 bases, leaving 7 bases of the junction unmatched. The CDR3 extends over 15 amino acids. Germline-derived CDR1 and CDR2 are PRHDT and FYEKMQ (reference sequence). cDNA synthesis used the whole RNA isolate, giving expressed TCRB sequences. The data were produced by immunoSEQ multiplex PCR, yet TCRdb's version contains in-frame clones alone and is incomplete. Found here are under 400,000 clones, around a fifth of them singletons; the top ten hold approximately 0.046%. The specimen sequenced was naive CD4+ T cells from blood. The sequence came from a woman younger than 30 in good health. The rearrangement joins TRBV13 to TRBJ2-1, with 7 bases lining up with TRBD2. DNA for the CDR3: TGTGCCAGCAGCTTAGGAGGGAGGGCCTTGGATGAGCAGTTCTTC. It encodes CASSLGGRALDEQFF.